Listed here are 31 T cell receptor beta chains from one sample, sequenced in a study of cytomegalovirus exposure and HLA in healthy donors. Assay used: immunoSEQ multiplex PCR; TCRdb lists only in-frame clones, some missing. The sample consists of about 170,000 clones, approximately 89% of them appearing once. Specimen: PBMCs. Receptors were obtained from a young man in good health and CMV-seropositive.

V and J are TRBV4-1 and TRBJ2-1; 9 nucleotides match TRBD2. The trim removed 0 bases at V and 7 bases at J, leaving 7 bases unmatched. The CDR3 consists of 16 residues. Germline V CDR1 and CDR2: MGHRA, YSYEKL. CDR3 protein: CASSQDFSGSINEQFF. The CDR3 coding sequence is TGCGCCAGCAGCCAAGATTTTAGCGGGAGTATAAATGAGCAGTTCTTC.

This clone was found once. The V gene is TRBV7-9, the J gene TRBJ2-7, with D possibly being TRBD1 (6 bases). Germline CDR1 reads SEHNR; CDR2 reads FQNEAQ (reference sequence). The V and J ends lost 0 bases and 0 bases respectively, with 9 bases between them. The CDR3 extends over 15 amino acids. For the CDR3, the DNA is TGTGCCAGCAGCTTAGCAGGCAGGGGCTCCTACGAGCAGTACTTC. Translated, it gives CASSLAGRGSYEQYF.

The chain combines TRBV2 with TRBJ2-1; 9 bases map to TRBD2. J lost 6 bases, V lost 10 bases, and 10 bases had no gene match. The germline gives CDR1 SNHLY, CDR2 FYNNEI. The CDR3 contains 14 residues. The CDR3 nucleotides read TGTGCCACTGATTTGGGACTAGCCTCCAATGAGCAGTTCTTC. It translates to CATDLGLASNEQFF.

This clone was found once. This chain's CDR3 is CASSPHGATNEKLFF. CDR3 nucleotides: TGTGCCAGCAGCCCCCACGGTGCAACTAATGAAAAACTGTTTTTT. V and J are TRBV9 and TRBJ1-4; D uncertain. CDR3 length: 15 residues. V lost 4 bases to trimming and J lost 0 bases, with 10 bases between them. Germline V lookup: CDR1 SGDLS, CDR2 YYNGEE. Looking up the rest from reference TRBV9 and TRBJ1-4 gives the full variable domain: DSGVTQTPKHLITATGQRVTLRCSPRSGDLSVYWYQQSLDQGLQFLIQYYNGEERAKGNILERFSAQQFPDLHSELNLSSLELGDSALYFCASSPHGATNEKLFFGSGTQLSVL.

This clone was picked up one time. This sequence joins TRBV4-3 and TRBJ2-7, with a weak D call TRBD1 (6 bases). The CDR3 extends over 14 amino acids. Trimming stripped 1 base from V and 4 bases from J, with 11 bases between. CDR1 is LGHNA, CDR2 YSLEER, per germline. CDR3 protein: CASSQGIGQYEQYF. CDR3 nucleotide sequence: TGCGCCAGCAGCCAAGGAATTGGACAGTACGAGCAGTACTTC.

This clone turned up a few times. The V gene is TRBV9, the J gene TRBJ2-1; weak D call: TRBD1 (6 bases). This CDR3 is 14 amino acids long. Trimming removed 3 bases from V and 4 bases from J, with 11 bases in between. Germline-derived CDR1 and CDR2 are SGDLS and YYNGEE. CDR3 coding DNA: TGTGCCAGCAGCGCAGAAACAGGGTACAATGAGCAGTTCTTC. Residues: CASSAETGYNEQFF.

The V and J genes are TRBV10-3 and TRBJ1-4; 8 positions match TRBD1. Germline CDR1 reads ENHRY; CDR2 reads SYGVKD. V trimming: 6 bases; J trimming: 8 bases; junction bases outside the gene matches: 5. This CDR3 comprises 13 residues. CDR3 sequence (DNA): TGTGCCATCAGACGGGACAGGTTCGAAAAACTGTTTTTT. Translating gives CAIRRDRFEKLFF.

The chain joins TRBV28 to TRBJ2-5; 8 bases fit TRBD1. The CDR3 runs to 12 residues. After removal of 6 bases from V and 4 bases from J, the junction contained 1 base not matched to a gene. Germline CDR1 is MDHEN and CDR2 is SYDVKM. CDR3 sequence: CASRTGVETQYF. CDR3 nucleotide sequence: TGTGCCAGCAGGACAGGGGTAGAGACCCAGTACTTC.

V gene TRBV9 combines with J gene TRBJ2-3, with TRBD2 matching 8 bases. J was trimmed by 4 bases and V by 5 bases; bases with no gene match: 9. The CDR3 spans 15 residues. In germline, CDR1 is SGDLS, CDR2 YYNGEE. CDR3 DNA sequence: TGTGCCAGCAGGGGGCTCGCGGGAGGATCAGATACGCAGTATTTT. Protein product: CASRGLAGGSDTQYF.

J is TRBJ1-1 and V is TRBV5-1; D may be TRBD1 (6 bases). The length of the CDR3 is 15 residues. Trimming shortened V by 0 bases and J by 3 bases, and 12 bases separated the two germline ends. Germline V gene data show CDR1 as SGHRS and CDR2 as YFSETQ. CDR3 in amino acids: CASSLVIGGDTEAFF. CDR3 nucleotides: TGCGCCAGCAGCTTGGTAATAGGGGGGGACACTGAAGCTTTCTTT. The complete variable domain, with remaining parts taken from reference TRBV5-1 and TRBJ1-1, reads KAGVTQTPRYLIKTRGQQVTLSCSPISGHRSVSWYQQTPGQGLQFLFEYFSETQRNKGNFPGRFSGRQFSNSRSEMNVSTLELGDSALYLCASSLVIGGDTEAFFGQGTRLTVV.

This clone was seen a single time. This chain joins TRBV5-1 and TRBJ1-3, with a weak D call TRBD1 (5 bases). V lost 0 bases and J lost 0, with 13 bases in between. CDR1 and CDR2 (germline): SGHRS, YFSETQ. This CDR3 has 17 residues. The CDR3: CASSLARQGLSGNTIYF. Here the CDR3 DNA reads TGCGCCAGCAGCTTGGCCCGCCAGGGACTCTCTGGAAACACCATATATTTT.

The V gene is TRBV7-2, the J gene TRBJ2-3, with D possibly matching TRBD2 (5 bases). Trimming stripped 3 bases from V and 2 bases from J, with 12 bases between. Germline lookup yields CDR1 SGHTA and CDR2 FQGNSA. This CDR3 region has 15 residues. CDR3 protein: CASSFLSGDTDTQYF. CDR3 bases: TGTGCCAGCAGCTTTCTGAGCGGCGACACAGATACGCAGTATTTT.

V usage is TRBV5-5 and J usage is TRBJ2-1; TRBD1 might be the D (5 bases). Germline V CDR1 and CDR2: SGHKS, YYEKEE (reference sequence). V lost 4 bases, J lost 9 bases, and 14 bases lay in between. This CDR3 spans 13 amino acids. The CDR3 nucleotides are TGTGCCAGCAGCAAAATGGACATTGGTGAGCAGTTCTTC. Translation: CASSKMDIGEQFF. The whole variable domain, remainder taken from reference TRBV5-5 and TRBJ2-1, is DAGVTQSPTHLIKTRGQQVTLRCSPISGHKSVSWYQQVLGQGPQFIFQYYEKEERGRGNFPDRFSARQFPNYSSELNVNALLLGDSALYLCASSKMDIGEQFFGPGTRLTVL.

This rearrangement joins TRBV6-5 to TRBJ2-7; a possible D gene is TRBD1 (6 bases). Germline CDR1 MNHEY, CDR2 SVGAGI. The ends were cut back, 5 bases at V and 0 bases at J, with 11 bases in the middle. The length of the CDR3 is 14 residues. The CDR3 DNA sequence: TGTGCCAGCAGTCCCCGGGACAACTCCTACGAGCAGTACTTC. Protein: CASSPRDNSYEQYF.

The chain links TRBV15 to TRBJ1-1, with 8 positions matching TRBD1. The CDR3 totals 16 residues. J lost 2 bases, V lost 0 bases, and 5 bases had no gene match. Per the germline V gene, CDR1 is LNHNV and CDR2 is YYDKDF (reference sequence). The CDR3 DNA follows: TGTGCCACCAGCAGAGATAGAACAGGGGGTAACACTGAAGCTTTCTTT. Protein sequence: CATSRDRTGGNTEAFF.

The V and J genes are TRBV5-1 and TRBJ2-3, with a weak D call TRBD1 (5 bases). The CDR3 extends over 16 amino acids. The ends were cut back, 2 bases at V and 1 base at J, with 14 bases in the middle. In germline, CDR1 is SGHRS, CDR2 YFSETQ. CDR3 region: CASSFRARVRTDTQYF. CDR3 coding DNA: TGCGCCAGCAGCTTCAGGGCTCGCGTACGCACAGATACGCAGTATTTT.

The rearrangement joins TRBV27 to TRBJ2-1; 13 bases map to TRBD2. J lost 6 bases, V lost 3 bases, and 11 bases had no gene match. This CDR3 comprises 18 residues. Germline values: CDR1 MNHEY, CDR2 SMNVEV (reference sequence). The CDR3 nucleotides are TGTGCCAGCAGTTTCCGTCCCCTACTAGCGGGGGGGCCCAATGAGCAGTTCTTC. It translates to CASSFRPLLAGGPNEQFF.

The chain joins TRBV6-1 to TRBJ1-2; 8 positions agree with TRBD1. Germline CDR1 is MNHNS and CDR2 is SASEGT. Losses at the gene ends were 4 bases for V and 3 bases for J; bases not matched to a gene: 7. There are 15 residues in the CDR3. In nucleotides, the CDR3 is TGTGCCAGCAGTGTCCGGACAGGGTGGGACTATGGCTACACCTTC. Residues: CASSVRTGWDYGYTF.

This clone was seen just once. This chain uses TRBV19 with TRBJ2-7, with TRBD1 matching 7 bases. The CDR3 loop spans 14 amino acids. V gave up 5 bases and J gave up 6 bases; unmatched junction bases: 10. Per the germline V gene, CDR1 is LNHDA and CDR2 is SQIVND (reference sequence). The CDR3 region is CASSYQGDGVEQYF. CDR3 coding DNA: TGTGCCAGTAGTTATCAGGGGGATGGCGTCGAGCAGTACTTC.

In its sample, this clone was seen once. V is TRBV4-1 and J is TRBJ1-2; 8 bases are a match to TRBD1. The germline V gene encodes CDR1 MGHRA and CDR2 YSYEKL. The CDR3 runs 14 residues. V was clipped by 1 base and J by 3 bases; unmatched bases: 1. The CDR3 DNA reads TGCGCCAGCAGCCAAGCGGACAGGGACTATGGCTACACCTTC. This codes for CASSQADRDYGYTF.

The rearrangement links TRBV28 to TRBJ2-1; 10 bases are shared with TRBD2. This CDR3 spans 14 amino acids. Germline lookup yields CDR1 MDHEN and CDR2 SYDVKM. V gave up 3 bases and J gave up 6 bases; unmatched junction bases: 2. CDR3: CASSFRLAGNEQFF. The CDR3 DNA follows: TGTGCCAGCAGTTTCCGACTAGCGGGCAATGAGCAGTTCTTC.

The chain links TRBV5-6 to TRBJ1-4, with 7 bases that match TRBD1. CDR1 is SGHDT, CDR2 YYEEEE, per germline. The V and J ends lost 3 bases and 4 bases, in that order; junction bases with no gene match: 9. The CDR3 is 16 residues long. CDR3 region: CASSSVSGGFNEKLFF. The CDR3 DNA reads TGTGCCAGCAGCTCAGTATCAGGGGGTTTTAATGAAAAACTGTTTTTT.

V usage is TRBV10-3 and J usage is TRBJ1-5; the match to TRBD1 covers 8 bases. The CDR3 sequence is 16 residues long. Germline values: CDR1 ENHRY, CDR2 SYGVKD. J lost 2 bases, V lost 0 bases, and 3 bases had no gene match. The chain's CDR3 is CAISESKTGGNQPQHF. CDR3 nucleotide sequence: TGTGCCATCAGTGAGTCAAAGACAGGGGGCAATCAGCCCCAGCATTTT.

The chain is built from TRBV5-1 and TRBJ1-4; 7 bases map to TRBD1. The CDR3 has 16 amino acids. Germline CDR1 SGHRS, CDR2 YFSETQ. With 1 base clipped from V and 1 base from J, the junction kept 4 bases outside the gene matches. The CDR3 nucleotides are TGCGCCAGCAGCTTGAGGGCAGGGGGAACTAATGAAAAACTGTTTTTT. Its translation is CASSLRAGGTNEKLFF.

The J gene is TRBJ2-2, the V gene TRBV7-8; 11 nucleotides line up with TRBD2. The CDR3 runs to 16 residues. Germline V lookup: CDR1 SGHVS, CDR2 FQNEAQ. V dropped 5 bases and J dropped 5; count of bases not matched to a gene: 7. In DNA form, the CDR3 reads TGTGCCAGCAGCCCGACTAGCGGGGTTACAACCGGGGAGCTGTTTTTT. This sequence encodes CASSPTSGVTTGELFF.

V and J are TRBV4-2 and TRBJ1-5; D call uncertain. The CDR3 extends over 17 amino acids. Trimming stripped 6 bases from V and 2 bases from J, with 20 bases between. The germline V gene has CDR1 LGHNA and CDR2 YNFKEQ. The CDR3 nucleotides are TGTGCCAGCAGTGAGACGGGCCCCCAGCGGGGCAATCAGCCCCAGCATTTT. Protein: CASSETGPQRGNQPQHF.

The sample holds one count of this clone. V usage is TRBV5-6 and J usage is TRBJ2-7; D remains unclear. CDR3 length equals 17 residues. V lost 4 bases and J lost 2, with 22 bases in between. Germline V gene data show CDR1 as SGHDT and CDR2 as YYEEEE. CDR3 sequence reads: CASSRTRRGPRTYEQYF. The CDR3 region has the DNA TGTGCCAGCAGCCGAACGCGACGTGGCCCGCGGACCTACGAGCAGTACTTC.

The rearrangement joins TRBV9 to TRBJ2-3, with D possibly matching TRBD1 (6 bases). The CDR3 runs 15 residues. V was shortened by 3 bases and J by 4 bases, with 15 bases between the two germline ends. Germline V gene data show CDR1 as SGDLS and CDR2 as YYNGEE. CDR3 sequence (DNA): TGTGCCAGCAGCGGGCAGATCACAGGGCCAGATACGCAGTATTTT. This translates into CASSGQITGPDTQYF.

J is TRBJ2-7 and V is TRBV13, with 7 bases matching TRBD1. V was pared by 6 bases and J by 3 bases, with 11 bases of the junction left unmatched. The CDR3 is 15 amino acids. Germline CDR1 reads PRHDT; CDR2 reads FYEKMQ (reference sequence). The CDR3 loop reads CASSSPRQGDYEQYF. Here the CDR3 DNA reads TGTGCCAGCAGTTCTCCTCGGCAGGGGGACTACGAGCAGTACTTC.

V is TRBV4-3 and J is TRBJ1-5; D unclear. V lost 0 bases and J lost 3, with 9 bases in between. The CDR3 is made up of 15 amino acids. CDR1 and CDR2 (germline): LGHNA, YSLEER. The CDR3 region is CASSQDLGHNQPQHF. The CDR3 region has the DNA TGCGCCAGCAGCCAAGACCTCGGTCACAATCAGCCCCAGCATTTT.

The chain combines TRBV5-1 with TRBJ1-4, with 8 bases that match TRBD1. CDR3 length: 14 amino acids. CDR1 and CDR2 (germline): SGHRS, YFSETQ. J lost 8 bases, V lost 1 base, and 4 bases had no gene match. CDR3 nucleotide sequence: TGCGCCAGCAGCTTGCAGGGGGCGTCCGAAAAACTGTTTTTT. This encodes CASSLQGASEKLFF.